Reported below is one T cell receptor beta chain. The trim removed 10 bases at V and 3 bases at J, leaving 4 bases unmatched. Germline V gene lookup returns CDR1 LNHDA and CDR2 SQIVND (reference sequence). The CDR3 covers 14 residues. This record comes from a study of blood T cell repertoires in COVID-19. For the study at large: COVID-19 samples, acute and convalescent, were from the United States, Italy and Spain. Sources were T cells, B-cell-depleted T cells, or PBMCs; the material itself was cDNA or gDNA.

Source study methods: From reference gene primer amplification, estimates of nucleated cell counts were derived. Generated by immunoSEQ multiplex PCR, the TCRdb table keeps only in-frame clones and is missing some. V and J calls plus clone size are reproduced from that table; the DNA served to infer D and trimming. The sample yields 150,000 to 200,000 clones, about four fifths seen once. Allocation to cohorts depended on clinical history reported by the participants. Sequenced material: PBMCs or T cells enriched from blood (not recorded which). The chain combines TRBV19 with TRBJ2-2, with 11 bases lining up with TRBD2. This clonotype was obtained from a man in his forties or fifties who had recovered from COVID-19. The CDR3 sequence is CATRGLADTGELFF. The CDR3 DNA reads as TGTGCCACTAGGGGACTAGCGGACACCGGGGAGCTGTTTTTT.